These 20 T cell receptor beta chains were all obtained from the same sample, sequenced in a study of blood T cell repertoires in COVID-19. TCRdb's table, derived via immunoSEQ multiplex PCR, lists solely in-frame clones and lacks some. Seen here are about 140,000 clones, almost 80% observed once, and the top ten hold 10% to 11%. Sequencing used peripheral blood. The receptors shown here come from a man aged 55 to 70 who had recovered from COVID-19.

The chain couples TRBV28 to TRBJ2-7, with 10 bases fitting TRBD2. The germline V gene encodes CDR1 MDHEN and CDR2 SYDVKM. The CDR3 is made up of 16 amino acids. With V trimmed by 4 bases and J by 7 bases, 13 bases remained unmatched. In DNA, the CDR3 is TGTGCCAGCAGTTCTACGAGGACTAGCGGCCTTTATGAGCAGTACTTC. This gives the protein CASSSTRTSGLYEQYF.

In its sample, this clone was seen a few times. As DNA, the CDR3 is TGTGCCAGCAGTTACGGTCGGGGTGGGAACACTGAAGCTTTCTTT. Its translation: CASSYGRGGNTEAFF. The chain uses TRBV6-2 or TRBV6-3 and TRBJ1-1; the D is unclear. Germline CDR1 reads MNHEY; CDR2 reads SVGEGT. V dropped 2 bases and J dropped 1 base, with 11 bases sitting between them. The CDR3 covers 15 residues.

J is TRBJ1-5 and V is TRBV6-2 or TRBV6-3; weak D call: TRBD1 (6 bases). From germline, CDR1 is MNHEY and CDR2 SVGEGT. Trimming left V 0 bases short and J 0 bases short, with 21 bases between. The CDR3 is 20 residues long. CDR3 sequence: CASSYSIGQGSPSSNQPQHF. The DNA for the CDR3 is TGTGCCAGCAGTTACTCGATAGGGCAGGGGAGCCCTTCTAGCAATCAGCCCCAGCATTTT.

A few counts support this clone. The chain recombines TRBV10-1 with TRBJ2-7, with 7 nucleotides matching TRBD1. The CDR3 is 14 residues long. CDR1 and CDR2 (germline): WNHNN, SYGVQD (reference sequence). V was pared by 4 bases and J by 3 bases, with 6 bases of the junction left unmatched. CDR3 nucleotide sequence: TGCGCCAGCAGTGGAGGACAGGTCCTCTACGAGCAGTACTTC. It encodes CASSGGQVLYEQYF.

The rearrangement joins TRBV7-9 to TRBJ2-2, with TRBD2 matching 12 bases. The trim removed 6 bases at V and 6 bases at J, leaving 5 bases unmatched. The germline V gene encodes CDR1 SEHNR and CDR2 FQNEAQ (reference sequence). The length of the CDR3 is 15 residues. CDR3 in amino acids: CASSRLAGVAGELFF. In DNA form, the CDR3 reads TGTGCCAGCAGTCGACTAGCGGGGGTTGCCGGGGAGCTGTTTTTT.

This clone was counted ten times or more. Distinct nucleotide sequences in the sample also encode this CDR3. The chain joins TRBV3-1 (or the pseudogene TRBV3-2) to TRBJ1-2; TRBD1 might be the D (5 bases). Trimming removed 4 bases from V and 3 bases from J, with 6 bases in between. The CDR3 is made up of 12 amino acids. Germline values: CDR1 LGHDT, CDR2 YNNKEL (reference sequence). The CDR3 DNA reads TGTGCCAGCAGCCCGGGGGACTATGGCTACACCTTC. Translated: CASSPGDYGYTF.

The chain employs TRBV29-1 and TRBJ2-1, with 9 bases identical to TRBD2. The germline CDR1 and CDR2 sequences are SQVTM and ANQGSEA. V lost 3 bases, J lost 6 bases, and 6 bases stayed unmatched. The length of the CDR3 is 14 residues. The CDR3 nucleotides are TGCAGCGTTGATAAGGCGGGAGGGGTCAATGAGCAGTTCTTC. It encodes CSVDKAGGVNEQFF.

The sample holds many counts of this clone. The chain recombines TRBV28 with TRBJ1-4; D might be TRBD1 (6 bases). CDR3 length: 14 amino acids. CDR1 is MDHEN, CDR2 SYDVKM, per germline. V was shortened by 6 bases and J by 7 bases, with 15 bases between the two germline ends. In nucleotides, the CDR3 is TGTGCCAGCAGCCAACCCCGGGGGGCTGAAAAACTGTTTTTT. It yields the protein CASSQPRGAEKLFF. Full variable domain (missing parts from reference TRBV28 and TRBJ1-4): DVKVTQSSRYLVKRTGEKVFLECVQDMDHENMFWYRQDPGLGLRLIYFSYDVKMKEKGDIPEGYSVSREKKERFSLILESASTNQTSMYLCASSQPRGAEKLFFGSGTQLSVL.

CDR3 region: CASSSDRGIVNYGYTF. As DNA, the CDR3 is TGTGCCAGCAGCTCAGACAGGGGAATAGTTAACTATGGCTACACCTTC. J is TRBJ1-2 and V is TRBV13; 8 bases are shared with TRBD1. CDR1 PRHDT and CDR2 FYEKMQ come from the germline V gene (reference sequence). This CDR3 spans 16 amino acids. J gave up 1 base and V 4 bases, and 8 bases lay outside the gene matches.

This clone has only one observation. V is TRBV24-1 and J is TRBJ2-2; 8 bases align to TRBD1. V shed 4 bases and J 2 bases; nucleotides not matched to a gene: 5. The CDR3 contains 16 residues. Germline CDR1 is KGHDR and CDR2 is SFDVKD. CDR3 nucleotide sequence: TGTGCCACCAGTGACCCCGGACAGGGAAACACCGGGGAGCTGTTTTTT. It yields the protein CATSDPGQGNTGELFF.

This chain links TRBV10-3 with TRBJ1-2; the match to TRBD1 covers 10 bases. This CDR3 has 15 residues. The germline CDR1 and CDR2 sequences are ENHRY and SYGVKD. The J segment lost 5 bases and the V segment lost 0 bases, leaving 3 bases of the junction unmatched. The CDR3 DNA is TGTGCCATCAGTGAGTCGACAGGGGGCGGGTATGGCTACACCTTC. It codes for CAISESTGGGYGYTF.

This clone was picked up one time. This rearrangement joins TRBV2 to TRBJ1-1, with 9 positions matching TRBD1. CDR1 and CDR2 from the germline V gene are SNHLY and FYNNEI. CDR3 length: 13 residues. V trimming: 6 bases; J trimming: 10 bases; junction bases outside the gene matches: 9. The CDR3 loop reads CASRTLQGAGAFF. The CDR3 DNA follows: TGTGCCAGCAGGACTTTACAGGGGGCTGGAGCTTTCTTT.

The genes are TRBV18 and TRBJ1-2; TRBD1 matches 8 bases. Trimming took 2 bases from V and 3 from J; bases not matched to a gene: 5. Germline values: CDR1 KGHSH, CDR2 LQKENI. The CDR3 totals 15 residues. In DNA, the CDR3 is TGTGCCAGCTCACCAGGGGGACAGGTGGACTATGGCTACACCTTC. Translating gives CASSPGGQVDYGYTF.

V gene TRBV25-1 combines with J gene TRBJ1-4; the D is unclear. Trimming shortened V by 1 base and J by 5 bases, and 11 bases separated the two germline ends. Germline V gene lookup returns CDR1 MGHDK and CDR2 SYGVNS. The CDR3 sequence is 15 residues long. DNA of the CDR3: TGTGCCAGCAGTGAATTTGGGCGAGGGAATGAAAAACTGTTTTTT. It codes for CASSEFGRGNEKLFF.

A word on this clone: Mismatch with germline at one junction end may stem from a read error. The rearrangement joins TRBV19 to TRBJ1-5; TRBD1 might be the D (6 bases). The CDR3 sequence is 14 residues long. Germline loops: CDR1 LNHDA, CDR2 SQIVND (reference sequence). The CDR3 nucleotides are TGTGCCAGTAGTATTGGGCAGGGGAATCTGCCCCAGCATTTT. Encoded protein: CASSIGQGNLPQHF. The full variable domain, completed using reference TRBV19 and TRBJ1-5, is DGGITQSPKYLFRKEGQNVTLSCEQNLNHDAMYWYRQDPGQGLRLIYYSQIVNDFQKGDIAEGYSVSREKKESFPLTVTSAQKNPTAFYLCASSIGQGNLPQHFGDGTRLSIL.

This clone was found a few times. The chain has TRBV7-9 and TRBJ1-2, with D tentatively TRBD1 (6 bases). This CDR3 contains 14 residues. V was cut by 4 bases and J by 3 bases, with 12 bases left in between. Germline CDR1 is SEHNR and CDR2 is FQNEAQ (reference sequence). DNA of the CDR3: TGTGCCAGCAGCTCCCGGGACAATGACTATGGCTACACCTTC. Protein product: CASSSRDNDYGYTF.

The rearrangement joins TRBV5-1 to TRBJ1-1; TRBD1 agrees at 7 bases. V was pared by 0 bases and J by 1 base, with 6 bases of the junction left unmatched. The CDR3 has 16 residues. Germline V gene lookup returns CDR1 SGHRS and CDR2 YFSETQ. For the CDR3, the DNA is TGCGCCAGCAGCTTGGAAGGGGGCCTGGCGAACACTGAAGCTTTCTTT. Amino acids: CASSLEGGLANTEAFF.

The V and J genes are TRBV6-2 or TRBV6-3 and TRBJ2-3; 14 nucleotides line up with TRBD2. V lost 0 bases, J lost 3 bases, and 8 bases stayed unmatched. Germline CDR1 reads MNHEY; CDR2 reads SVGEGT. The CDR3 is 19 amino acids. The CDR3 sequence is CASSYSTSGRARGTDTQYF. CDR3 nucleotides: TGTGCCAGCAGTTACTCGACTAGCGGGAGGGCCAGGGGGACAGATACGCAGTATTTT.

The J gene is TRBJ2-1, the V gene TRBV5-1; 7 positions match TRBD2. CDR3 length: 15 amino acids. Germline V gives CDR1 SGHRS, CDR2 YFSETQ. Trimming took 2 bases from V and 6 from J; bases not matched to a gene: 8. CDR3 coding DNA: TGCGCCAGCAGCTTCCACCGGGACTACCTCAATGAGCAGTTCTTC. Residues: CASSFHRDYLNEQFF.

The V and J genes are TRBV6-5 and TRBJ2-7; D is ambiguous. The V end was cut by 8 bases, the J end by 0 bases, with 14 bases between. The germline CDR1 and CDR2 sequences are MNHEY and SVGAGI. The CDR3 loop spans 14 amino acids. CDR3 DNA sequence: TGTGCCAGCGCGTTAAATCTTGTCTCCTACGAGCAGTACTTC. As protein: CASALNLVSYEQYF.